The TCR beta chain under discussion was sequenced for a study of Ad26.COV2.S vaccination and SARS-CoV-2 variants. V lost 1 base and J lost 5, with 9 bases in between. The CDR3 runs to 13 residues. Germline values: CDR1 SGHKS, CDR2 YYEKEE (reference sequence). On this clone itself: No antigen is known for it.

Generated by immunoSEQ multiplex PCR, the TCRdb table keeps only in-frame clones and is missing some. In the table there are 85,000 to 120,000 clones, 80% of which are singletons. Study outcomes and limitations: Among vaccine recipients, spike-specific TCR breadth exceeded that of placebo recipients. Responses of T cells in total may have been underestimated by the TCR breadth and depth analyses. Similar non-spike TCR breadth was seen in vaccine and placebo recipients.

This sample comprised peripheral blood, obtained after recovery from COVID-19. The chain combines TRBV5-5 with TRBJ1-1; D ambiguous. This TCR derives from a human donor who had recovered from COVID-19. As DNA, the CDR3 is TGTGCCAGCAGCTTGATCCTGGTGACTGAAGCTTTCTTT. Translating it yields CASSLILVTEAFF. The variable domain in full, completed from reference TRBV5-5 and TRBJ1-1, reads DAGVTQSPTHLIKTRGQQVTLRCSPISGHKSVSWYQQVLGQGPQFIFQYYEKEERGRGNFPDRFSARQFPNYSSELNVNALLLGDSALYLCASSLILVTEAFFGQGTRLTVV.